The T cell receptor (beta chain) described here comes from a study of cytomegalovirus exposure and HLA in healthy donors. Primers: 60 Vbeta forward and 13 Jbeta reverse. Profiling relied on immunoSEQ multiplex PCR, and the TCRdb table lists in-frame clones only, not all of them. This table has about 140,000 clones, approximately 84% appearing once. V shed 5 bases and J shed 8 bases, with 12 bases lying between them. The germline V gene encodes CDR1 MDHEN and CDR2 SYDVKM. The CDR3 is 12 residues long. The TCR comes from a woman aged 40-49 years in good health and CMV-seronegative. The sample consisted of PBMCs. The chain carries TRBV28 and TRBJ1-1; D perhaps matches TRBD1 (6 bases). DNA of the CDR3: TGTGCCAGCAGTCAGGGGCTTTCGGAAGCTTTCTTT. Amino acid sequence: CASSQGLSEAFF.